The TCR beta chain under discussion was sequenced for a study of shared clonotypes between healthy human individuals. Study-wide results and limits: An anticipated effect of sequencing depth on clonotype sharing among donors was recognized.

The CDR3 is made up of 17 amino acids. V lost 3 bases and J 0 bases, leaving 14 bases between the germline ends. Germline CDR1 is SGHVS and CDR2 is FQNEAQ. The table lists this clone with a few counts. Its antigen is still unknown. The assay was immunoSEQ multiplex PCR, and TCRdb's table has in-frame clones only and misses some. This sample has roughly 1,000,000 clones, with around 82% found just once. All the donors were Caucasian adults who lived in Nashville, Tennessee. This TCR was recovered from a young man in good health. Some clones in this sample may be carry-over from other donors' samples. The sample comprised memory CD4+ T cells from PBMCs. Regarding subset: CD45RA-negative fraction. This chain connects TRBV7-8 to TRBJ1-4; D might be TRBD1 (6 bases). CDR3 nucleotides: TGTGCCAGCAGCTTGGGGACACGCCTTGCAACTAATGAAAAACTGTTTTTT. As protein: CASSLGTRLATNEKLFF.